Here is one T cell receptor beta chain with its context. Antigen specificity is unknown. This entry comes from a study of T cell responses to AZD1222 COVID-19 vaccine. Assay: immunoSEQ multiplex PCR; the TCRdb copy retains only in-frame clones and omits some. The sample yields 120,000 to 150,000 clones, around 88% seen once. Study outcomes and limitations: Of the AZD1222 recipients, only five to seven were seropositive at baseline. Spike-specific TCR breadth and depth were elevated following two AZD1222 doses. Across spike, vaccine-associated CD4 TCRs were found, dominant at 160-218 and 743-854.

Trimming left V 0 bases short and J 7 bases short, with 12 bases between. The V gene's germline CDR1 is LGHNA and CDR2 YSLEER. This CDR3 has 14 amino acids. V and J are TRBV4-3 and TRBJ1-2; no clear D. Specimen: peripheral blood, collected on day 0 of MenACWY control vaccination. This TCR was sampled from an adult in good health. The CDR3 protein is CASSQDREASGYTF. The DNA for the CDR3 is TGCGCCAGCAGCCAAGATAGAGAGGCGTCTGGCTACACCTTC.